This is a list of T cell receptor beta chains from one sample in a study of blood T cell repertoires in COVID-19. Only in-frame clones appear in the TCRdb table, and some are missing; sequencing was by immunoSEQ multiplex PCR. The data show a few hundred thousand clones, about 88% seen once. The sequenced sample was PBMCs or T cells enriched from blood (not recorded which). The source is a woman aged 50 to 60 who had recovered from COVID-19. The CDR3 runs from the conserved cysteine through the conserved F or W. A D gene is named only where the DNA matches it firmly. Size is stated for part of the rows, as once, few or many counts, or as a class when the clone is expanded.

>-|TRBJ1-2|-|TRBV27
CASSLSQGSGGYTF
TGTGCCAGCAGTTTATCCCAGGGCTCGGGCGGCTACACCTTC
>-|TRBJ2-2|-|TRBV7-9
CASSLEVAGGTGELFF
TGTGCCAGCAGCTTAGAGGTGGCCGGCGGTACCGGGGAGCTGTTTTTT
>-|TRBJ2-1|-|TRBV25-1
CASSATGRGGNEQFF
TGTGCCAGCAGTGCTACAGGGAGGGGTGGGAATGAGCAGTTCTTC
>-|TRBJ2-5|TRBD1|TRBV5-1
CASSLVTGEETQYF
TGCGCCAGCAGCTTGGTGACAGGGGAAGAGACCCAGTACTTC
>-|TRBJ1-5|-|TRBV9
CASSVDLGQPQHF
TGTGCCAGCAGCGTCGATTTGGGCCAGCCCCAGCATTTT
>-|TRBJ2-5|TRBD2|TRBV6-6
CASSRGLAGVASSETQYF
TGTGCCAGCAGTCGTGGACTAGCGGGAGTGGCGTCTAGCGAGACCCAGTACTTC
>-|TRBJ1-1|-|TRBV12-3/TRBV12-4
CASRIAGNTEAFF
TGTGCCAGCAGGATCGCAGGGAACACTGAAGCTTTCTTT
>-|TRBJ1-2|-|TRBV9
CASSVGPQGIGYTF
TGTGCCAGCAGCGTAGGTCCCCAGGGGATTGGCTACACCTTC
>-|TRBJ1-5|-|TRBV7-9
CASSLTVGQPQHF
TGTGCCAGCAGCTTAACCGTCGGTCAGCCCCAGCATTTT
>-|TRBJ1-2|-|TRBV5-5
CASSLGEGLGYTF
TGTGCCAGCAGCTTGGGGGAGGGTCTGGGCTACACCTTC
>-|TRBJ1-4|TRBD1|TRBV12-3/TRBV12-4
CASSQGGRKKLFF
TGTGCCAGCAGCCAAGGGGGCAGGAAAAAACTGTTTTTT
>-|TRBJ2-5|-|TRBV2
CASSAPVRETQYF
TGTGCCAGCAGTGCCCCAGTGAGGGAGACCCAGTACTTC
>-|TRBJ2-2|-|TRBV9
CASSPTSGPGELFF
TGTGCCAGCAGCCCCACCAGCGGACCCGGGGAGCTGTTTTTT
>once|TRBJ2-3|TRBD2|TRBV19
CASKAAGTSGTDTQYF
TGTGCCAGTAAGGCCGCTGGGACTAGCGGCACAGATACGCAGTATTTT
>-|TRBJ2-5|-|TRBV7-2
CASSLEGRQQETQYF
TGTGCCAGCAGCTTAGAAGGACGACAGCAAGAGACCCAGTACTTC
>once|TRBJ2-1|-|TRBV11-2
CASSLGGLAAAYNEQFF
TGTGCCAGCAGCTTAGGGGGGCTAGCTGCAGCCTACAATGAGCAGTTCTTC
>-|TRBJ1-4|-|TRBV28
CASSGGLSNEKLFF
TGTGCCAGCAGCGGGGGTCTGTCTAATGAAAAACTGTTTTTT
>-|TRBJ2-7|-|TRBV3-1/TRBV3-2
CASSQGGQVYEQYF
TGTGCCAGCAGCCAAGGGGGACAAGTCTACGAGCAGTACTTC
>-|TRBJ2-3|TRBD2|TRBV27
CASSWGLAGGADTQYF
TGTGCCAGCAGTTGGGGCCTAGCGGGAGGAGCAGATACGCAGTATTTT
>-|TRBJ1-5|TRBD1|TRBV27
CASSPGTGGTQPQHF
TGTGCCAGCAGTCCAGGGACAGGGGGCACTCAGCCCCAGCATTTT
>-|TRBJ2-1|-|TRBV19
CASSSRSGYVEQFF
TGTGCCAGTAGTAGCAGGAGCGGGTATGTTGAGCAGTTCTTC
>-|TRBJ1-1|TRBD1|TRBV29-1
CSGYRGSEAFF
TGCAGCGGGTACAGGGGATCTGAAGCTTTCTTT
>-|TRBJ2-5|TRBD2|TRBV5-1
CASSSQAGGREETQYF
TGCGCCAGCAGCTCCCAAGCGGGAGGACGGGAAGAGACCCAGTACTTC
>-|TRBJ2-7|-|TRBV28
CASSPTGLLGSEQYF
TGTGCCAGCAGCCCCACAGGGCTTTTGGGTAGTGAGCAGTACTTC
>once|TRBJ2-5|TRBD1|TRBV11-2
CASSLDRDRGWQETQYF
TGTGCCAGCAGCCTAGACCGGGACAGGGGATGGCAAGAGACCCAGTACTTC
>few|TRBJ2-7|-|TRBV6-2/TRBV6-3
CASSHGIGSYEQYF
TGTGCCAGCAGCCATGGTATCGGTTCCTACGAGCAGTACTTC
>-|TRBJ2-7|-|TRBV18
CASSGFSGSYEQYF
TGTGCCAGCTCGGGCTTTAGCGGTTCCTACGAGCAGTACTTC
>-|TRBJ2-7|-|TRBV28
CASSLQSPYEQYF
TGTGCCAGCAGTTTGCAGTCACCCTACGAGCAGTACTTC
>-|TRBJ2-1|TRBD2|TRBV4-1
CASSLVTSGRVGSYNEQFF
TGCGCCAGCAGCCTAGTCACTAGCGGGAGGGTCGGCTCCTACAATGAGCAGTTCTTC
>-|TRBJ2-7|-|TRBV4-1
CASSQGLTHLYEQYF
TGCGCCAGCAGCCAAGGGCTCACCCATCTCTACGAGCAGTACTTC
>-|TRBJ2-1|TRBD2|TRBV25-1
CASSWAGLYNEQFF
TGTGCCAGCAGTTGGGCGGGACTATACAATGAGCAGTTCTTC
>-|TRBJ1-2|TRBD1|TRBV14
CASSEGGFYGYTF
TGTGCCAGCAGCGAAGGGGGCTTCTATGGCTACACCTTC
>-|TRBJ1-5|-|TRBV29-1
CSAGWGGGQPQHF
TGCAGCGCCGGCTGGGGTGGAGGGCAGCCCCAGCATTTT
>-|TRBJ2-1|-|TRBV18
CASSRGFGSYNEQFF
TGTGCCAGCTCAAGAGGGTTCGGCTCCTACAATGAGCAGTTCTTC
>-|TRBJ2-2|TRBD2|TRBV9
CASSVAGGAGELFF
TGTGCCAGCAGCGTTGCGGGAGGGGCCGGGGAGCTGTTTTTT
>many|TRBJ2-5|TRBD2|TRBV28
CASSAPSGRHRGGTQYF
TGTGCCAGCAGCGCCCCTAGCGGGAGGCACCGAGGGGGGACCCAGTACTTC
>-|TRBJ1-1|-|TRBV28
CASSTSSEAFF
TGTGCCAGCAGTACATCAAGTGAAGCTTTCTTT
>many|TRBJ1-3|-|TRBV6-5
CAGKADSHSDTIYF
TGTGCCGGCAAGGCGGACAGCCATTCTGACACCATATATTTT
>-|TRBJ2-3|-|TRBV2
CASSIAVSTDTQYF
TGTGCCAGCAGTATAGCGGTTAGCACAGATACGCAGTATTTT
>-|TRBJ2-7|TRBD2|TRBV6-2/TRBV6-3
CASSYGGVTYEQYF
TGTGCCAGCAGTTACGGGGGGGTTACCTACGAGCAGTACTTC
>-|TRBJ2-7|TRBD1|TRBV11-2
CASSGTGNSYEQYF
TGTGCCAGCAGCGGGACAGGGAATTCCTACGAGCAGTACTTC
>-|TRBJ1-5|-|TRBV6-2/TRBV6-3
CASSYLSGVRGSNQPQHF
TGTGCCAGCAGTTACCTTAGCGGGGTTCGGGGAAGCAATCAGCCCCAGCATTTT
>few|TRBJ2-2|TRBD2|TRBV7-2
CASSLVGSTSGRASGELFF
TGTGCCAGCAGCTTAGTAGGGTCCACTAGCGGGAGAGCTTCCGGGGAGCTGTTTTTT
>once|TRBJ1-2|TRBD1|TRBV2
CASTKDRVNLSTYGYTF
TGTGCCAGCACCAAGGACAGGGTTAACCTTTCCACCTATGGCTACACCTTC
>-|TRBJ2-2|TRBD2|TRBV29-1
CSVPAAGLAGVGAGELFF
TGCAGCGTCCCAGCCGCCGGACTAGCGGGAGTTGGAGCCGGGGAGCTGTTTTTT
>-|TRBJ2-2|-|TRBV7-9
CASSLAEAGNLNGELFF
TGTGCCAGCAGCTTAGCGGAGGCGGGAAACCTGAACGGGGAGCTGTTTTTT
>-|TRBJ1-2|TRBD1|TRBV28
CASSLTGGTANYGYTF
TGTGCCAGCAGTTTAACAGGGGGGACCGCTAACTATGGCTACACCTTC
>-|TRBJ2-7|TRBD2|TRBV28
CASIGLAGARYEQYF
TGTGCCAGCATAGGACTAGCGGGAGCACGATACGAGCAGTACTTC
>-|TRBJ2-1|TRBD2|TRBV5-1
CASSDTSGRANEQFF
TGCGCCAGCAGCGACACTAGCGGGAGGGCCAATGAGCAGTTCTTC